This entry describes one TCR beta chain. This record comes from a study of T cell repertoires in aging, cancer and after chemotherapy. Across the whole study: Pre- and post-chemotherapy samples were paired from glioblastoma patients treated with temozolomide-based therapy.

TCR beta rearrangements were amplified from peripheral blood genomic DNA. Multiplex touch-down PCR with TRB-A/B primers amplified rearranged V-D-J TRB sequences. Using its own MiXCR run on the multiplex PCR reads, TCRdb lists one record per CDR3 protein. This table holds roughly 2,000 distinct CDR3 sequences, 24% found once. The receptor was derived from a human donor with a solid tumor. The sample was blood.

In DNA form, the CDR3 reads TGTGCCAGCAGCTTAGGTCTTGGACTAGCTGCGGCAGAGACCCAGTACTTC. Translated: CASSLGLGLAAAETQYF. The V and J genes are TRBV7-2 and TRBJ2-5, with TRBD2 matching over 8 bases. Per the germline V gene, CDR1 is SGHTA and CDR2 is FQGNSA. Germline trimming cut 1 base from V and 4 bases from J; bases unmatched to any gene: 11. This CDR3 is built from 17 residues.